One and the same sample provided the 8 T cell receptor beta chains below, sequenced in a study of memory CD4+ T cells and cytomegalovirus serostatus. TCRdb's table, derived via immunoSEQ multiplex PCR, lists solely in-frame clones and lacks some. The sample lists approximately 47,000 clones, more than 70% occurring once. The sort gate was single viable CD3+CD4+CD8-CD45RO+ cells for memory CD4+ T cells. Specimen: memory CD4+ T cells from blood. Source of these receptors: an adult in good health and CMV-seronegative.

This clone was seen only once. V and J are TRBV10-3 and TRBJ1-1, with 7 bases that match TRBD1. V lost 4 bases to trimming and J lost 2 bases; unmatched junction nucleotides: 10. The CDR3 runs 16 residues. The germline gives CDR1 ENHRY, CDR2 SYGVKD. The DNA for the CDR3 is TGTGCCATCAGTGGAAATCCGGGACAGAGAAACACTGAAGCTTTCTTT. Translation gives CAISGNPGQRNTEAFF.

The chain combines TRBV10-2 with TRBJ2-3, with TRBD2 as a possible D gene (6 bases). The CDR3 totals 14 residues. The germline CDR1 and CDR2 sequences are WSHSY and SAAADI. Deletions cut 4 bases from V and 5 bases from J, with 13 bases between. The CDR3 DNA reads as TGCGCCAGCAGTGTTTCGGGAGTGGGAGATACGCAGTATTTT. Translated: CASSVSGVGDTQYF.

The chain is built from TRBV29-1 and TRBJ2-5, with D unresolved. Trimming pared 7 bases from V and 1 base from J, leaving 10 bases between. The CDR3 consists of 12 residues. In germline, CDR1 is SQVTM, CDR2 ANQGSEA. This chain's CDR3 is CSALTGQETQYF. The CDR3 nucleotides are TGCAGCGCATTGACTGGCCAAGAGACCCAGTACTTC.

This chain connects TRBV6-5 to TRBJ2-7; D possibly uses TRBD1 or TRBD2 (5 bases each). The V end was cut by 10 bases, the J end by 4 bases, with 20 bases between. The CDR3 runs to 14 residues. Germline V CDR1 and CDR2: MNHEY, SVGAGI. CDR3 loop: CAIGPGRSIYEQYF. In DNA, the CDR3 is TGTGCCATCGGCCCGGGGCGCAGCATTTACGAGCAGTACTTC.

Remarks on this clone: Other DNA sequences in the same sample also yield this CDR3. J is TRBJ1-2 and V is TRBV20-1; D unresolved. The CDR3 extends over 11 amino acids. The V gene lost 6 bases and the J gene lost 2 bases, with 7 bases spanning the gap. CDR1 and CDR2 (germline): DFQATT, SNEGSKA (reference sequence). The CDR3 nucleotides read TGCAGTGCAACGGAGAACTATGGCTACACCTTC. Protein: CSATENYGYTF.

By share, this clone ranks as medium-sized. V gene TRBV11-3 combines with J gene TRBJ1-2; possibly TRBD1 for D (5 bases). Per germline, CDR1 SGHNT and CDR2 YENEEA. This CDR3 contains 15 residues. V lost 3 bases and J lost 0, with 11 bases in between. The CDR3 here is CASSFWDAANYGYTF. CDR3 in DNA: TGTGCCAGCAGCTTCTGGGACGCCGCTAACTATGGCTACACCTTC. The full variable domain, in which reference TRBV11-3 and TRBJ1-2 provide the parts outside the CDR3, is EAGVVQSPRYKIIEKKQPVAFWCNPISGHNTLYWYLQNLGQGPELLIRYENEEAVDDSQLPKDRFSAERLKGVDSTLKIQPAELGDSAVYLCASSFWDAANYGYTFGSGTRLTVV.

The chain employs TRBV5-1 and TRBJ1-1; a weak D match, TRBD1 (6 bases). Per germline, CDR1 SGHRS and CDR2 YFSETQ. Trimming pared 1 base from V and 1 base from J, leaving 8 bases between. This CDR3 comprises 14 residues. CDR3 in DNA: TGCGCCAGCAGCTTGAAGGGGGAGAACACTGAAGCTTTCTTT. It is translated as CASSLKGENTEAFF. Looking up the rest from reference TRBV5-1 and TRBJ1-1 gives the full variable domain: KAGVTQTPRYLIKTRGQQVTLSCSPISGHRSVSWYQQTPGQGLQFLFEYFSETQRNKGNFPGRFSGRQFSNSRSEMNVSTLELGDSALYLCASSLKGENTEAFFGQGTRLTVV.

The rearrangement uses TRBV2 and TRBJ2-7; D may be TRBD2 (7 bases). Germline values: CDR1 SNHLY, CDR2 FYNNEI. The V end was cut by 8 bases, the J end by 6 bases, with 20 bases between. The CDR3 is 14 amino acids. CDR3 residues: CASGNLGGLGEQYF. The DNA of the CDR3 is TGTGCCAGCGGCAACCTGGGGGGGCTGGGCGAGCAGTACTTC.